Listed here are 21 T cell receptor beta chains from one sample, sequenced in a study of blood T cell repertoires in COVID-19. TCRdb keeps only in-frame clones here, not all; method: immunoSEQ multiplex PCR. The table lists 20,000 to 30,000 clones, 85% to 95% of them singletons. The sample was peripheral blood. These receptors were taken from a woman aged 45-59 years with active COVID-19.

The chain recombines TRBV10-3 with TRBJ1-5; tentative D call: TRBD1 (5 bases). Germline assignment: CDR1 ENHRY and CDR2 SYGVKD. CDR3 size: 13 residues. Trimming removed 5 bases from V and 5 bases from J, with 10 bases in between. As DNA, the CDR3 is TGTGCCATCAGTAGACAGCTAGATCAGCCCCAGCATTTT. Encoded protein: CAISRQLDQPQHF.

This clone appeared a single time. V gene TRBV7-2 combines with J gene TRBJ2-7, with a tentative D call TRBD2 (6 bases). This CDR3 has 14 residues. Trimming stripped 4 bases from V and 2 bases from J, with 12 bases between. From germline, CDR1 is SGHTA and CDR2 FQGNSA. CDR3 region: CASSSPTGAYEQYF. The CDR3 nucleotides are TGTGCCAGCAGCTCCCCTACGGGAGCCTACGAGCAGTACTTC.

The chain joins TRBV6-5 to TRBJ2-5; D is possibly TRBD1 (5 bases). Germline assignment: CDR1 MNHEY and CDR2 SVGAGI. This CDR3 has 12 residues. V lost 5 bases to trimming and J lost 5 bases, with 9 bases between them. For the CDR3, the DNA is TGTGCCAGCAGTAGGGGTGGCGAGACCCAGTACTTC. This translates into CASSRGGETQYF.

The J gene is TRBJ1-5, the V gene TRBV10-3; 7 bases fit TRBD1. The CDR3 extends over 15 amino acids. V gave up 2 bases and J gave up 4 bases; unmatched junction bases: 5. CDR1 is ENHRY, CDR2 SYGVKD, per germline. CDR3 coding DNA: TGTGCCATCAGTGAGAATACAGGGGCGAATCAGCCCCAGCATTTT. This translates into CAISENTGANQPQHF.

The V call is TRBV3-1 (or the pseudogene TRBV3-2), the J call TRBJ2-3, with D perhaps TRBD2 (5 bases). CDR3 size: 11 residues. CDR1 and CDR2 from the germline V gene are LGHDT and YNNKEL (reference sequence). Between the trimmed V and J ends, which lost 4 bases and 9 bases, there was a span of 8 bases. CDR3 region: CASSLPGTQYF. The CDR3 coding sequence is TGTGCCAGCAGCCTTCCGGGGACGCAGTATTTT.

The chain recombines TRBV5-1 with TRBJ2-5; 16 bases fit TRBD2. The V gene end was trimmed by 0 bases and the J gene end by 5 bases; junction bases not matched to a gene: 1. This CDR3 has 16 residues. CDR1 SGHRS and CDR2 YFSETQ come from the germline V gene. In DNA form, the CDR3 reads TGCGCCAGCAGCTTGGAGGGACTAGCGGGGGGGGAGACCCAGTACTTC. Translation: CASSLEGLAGGETQYF.

The CDR3 DNA sequence: TGTGCCAGTAGTATAGATCGGACCCAGTACTTC. Translated, it gives CASSIDRTQYF. The genes are TRBV19 and TRBJ2-5; D is undetermined. The CDR3 is 11 amino acids. CDR1 is LNHDA, CDR2 SQIVND, per germline (reference sequence). V was clipped by 0 bases and J by 7 bases, with 3 bases between them.

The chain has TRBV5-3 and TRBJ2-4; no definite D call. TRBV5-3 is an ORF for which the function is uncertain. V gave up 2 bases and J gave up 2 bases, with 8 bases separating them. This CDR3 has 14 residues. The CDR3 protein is CARSFGGTKNIQYF. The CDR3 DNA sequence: TGTGCCAGAAGCTTCGGTGGTACCAAAAACATTCAGTACTTC.

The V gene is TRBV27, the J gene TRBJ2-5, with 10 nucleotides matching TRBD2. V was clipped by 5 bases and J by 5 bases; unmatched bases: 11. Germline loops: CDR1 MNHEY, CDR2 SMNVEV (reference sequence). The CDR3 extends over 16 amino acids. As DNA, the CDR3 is TGTGCCAGCAGTCCGCCCCGGACTAGCGGTTCGGAGACCCAGTACTTC. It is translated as CASSPPRTSGSETQYF.

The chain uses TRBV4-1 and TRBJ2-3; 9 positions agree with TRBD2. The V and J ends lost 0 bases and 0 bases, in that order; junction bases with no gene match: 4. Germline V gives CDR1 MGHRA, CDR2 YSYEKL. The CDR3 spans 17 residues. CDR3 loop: CASSQEGLAISTDTQYF. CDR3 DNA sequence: TGCGCCAGCAGCCAAGAGGGACTAGCCATCAGCACAGATACGCAGTATTTT.

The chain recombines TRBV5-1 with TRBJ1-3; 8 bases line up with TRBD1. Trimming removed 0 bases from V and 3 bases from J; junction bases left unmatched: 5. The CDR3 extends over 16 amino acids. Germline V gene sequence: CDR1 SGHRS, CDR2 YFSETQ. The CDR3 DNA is TGCGCCAGCAGCTTGGCCGGGGGGACAGGTGGAAACACCATATATTTT. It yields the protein CASSLAGGTGGNTIYF.

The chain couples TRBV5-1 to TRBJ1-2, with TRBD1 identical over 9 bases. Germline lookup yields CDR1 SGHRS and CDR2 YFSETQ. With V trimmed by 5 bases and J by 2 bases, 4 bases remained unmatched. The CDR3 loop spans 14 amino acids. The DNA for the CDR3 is TGCGCCAGCAGTAGGGACAGGGAGAACTATGGCTACACCTTC. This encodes CASSRDRENYGYTF.

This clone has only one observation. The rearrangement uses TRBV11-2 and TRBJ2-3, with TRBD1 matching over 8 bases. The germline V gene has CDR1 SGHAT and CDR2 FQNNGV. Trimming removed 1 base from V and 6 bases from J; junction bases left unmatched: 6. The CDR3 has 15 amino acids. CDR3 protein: CASSLGQGIPDTQYF. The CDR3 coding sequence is TGTGCCAGCAGCTTAGGACAGGGGATCCCTGATACGCAGTATTTT.

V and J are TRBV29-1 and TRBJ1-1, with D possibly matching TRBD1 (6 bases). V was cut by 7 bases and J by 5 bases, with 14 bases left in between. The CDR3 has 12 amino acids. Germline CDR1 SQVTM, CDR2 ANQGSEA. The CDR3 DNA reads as TGCAGCGCGGACAGTTTGTGGACTGAAGCTTTCTTT. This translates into CSADSLWTEAFF.

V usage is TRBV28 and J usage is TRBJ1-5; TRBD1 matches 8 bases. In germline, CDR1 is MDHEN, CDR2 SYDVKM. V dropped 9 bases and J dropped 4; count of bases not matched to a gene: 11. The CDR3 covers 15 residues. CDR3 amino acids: CASGAGQVVNQPQHF. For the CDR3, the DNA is TGTGCCAGTGGCGCGGGACAGGTTGTAAATCAGCCCCAGCATTTT.

The CDR3 sequence is CASSIPDRSGAFF. For the CDR3, the DNA is TGTGCCAGCAGTATTCCGGACAGATCCGGGGCTTTCTTT. The genes are TRBV28 and TRBJ1-1; D is perhaps TRBD1 (6 bases). Trimming removed 5 bases from V and 11 bases from J, with 18 bases in between. This CDR3 spans 13 amino acids. The V gene's germline CDR1 is MDHEN and CDR2 SYDVKM.

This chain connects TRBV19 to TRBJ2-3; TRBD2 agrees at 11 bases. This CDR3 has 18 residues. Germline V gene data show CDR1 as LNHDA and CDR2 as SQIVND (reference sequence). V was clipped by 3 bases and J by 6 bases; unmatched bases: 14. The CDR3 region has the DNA TGTGCCAGTAGTATTACCGCAGGACCTAGCGGGAGGAAGGATACGCAGTATTTT. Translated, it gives CASSITAGPSGRKDTQYF. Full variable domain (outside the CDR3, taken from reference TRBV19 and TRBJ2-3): DGGITQSPKYLFRKEGQNVTLSCEQNLNHDAMYWYRQDPGQGLRLIYYSQIVNDFQKGDIAEGYSVSREKKESFPLTVTSAQKNPTAFYLCASSITAGPSGRKDTQYFGPGTRLTVL.

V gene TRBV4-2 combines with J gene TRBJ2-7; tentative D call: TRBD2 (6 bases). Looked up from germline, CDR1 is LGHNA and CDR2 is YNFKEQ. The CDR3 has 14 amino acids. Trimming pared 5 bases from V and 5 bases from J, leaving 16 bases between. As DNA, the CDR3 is TGTGCCAGCAGCTCCACCGGAGGGCCGGACGAGCAGTACTTC. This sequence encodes CASSSTGGPDEQYF.

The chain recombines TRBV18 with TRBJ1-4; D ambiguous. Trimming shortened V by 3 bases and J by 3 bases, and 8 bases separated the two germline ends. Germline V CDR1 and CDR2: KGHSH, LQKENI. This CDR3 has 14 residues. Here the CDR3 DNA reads TGTGCCAGCTCACCCGTCGGGGCTAATGAAAAACTGTTTTTT. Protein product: CASSPVGANEKLFF. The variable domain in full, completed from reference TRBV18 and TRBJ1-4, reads NAGVMQNPRHLVRRRGQEARLRCSPMKGHSHVYWYRQLPEEGLKFMVYLQKENIIDESGMPKERFSAEFPKEGPSILRIQQVVRGDSAAYFCASSPVGANEKLFFGSGTQLSVL.

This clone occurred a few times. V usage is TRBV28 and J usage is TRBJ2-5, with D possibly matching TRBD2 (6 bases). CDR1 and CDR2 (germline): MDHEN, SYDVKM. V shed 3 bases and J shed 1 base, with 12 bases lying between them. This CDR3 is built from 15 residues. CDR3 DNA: TGTGCCAGCAGTTTTGGCGGGATATCCCAAGAGACCCAGTACTTC. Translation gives CASSFGGISQETQYF.

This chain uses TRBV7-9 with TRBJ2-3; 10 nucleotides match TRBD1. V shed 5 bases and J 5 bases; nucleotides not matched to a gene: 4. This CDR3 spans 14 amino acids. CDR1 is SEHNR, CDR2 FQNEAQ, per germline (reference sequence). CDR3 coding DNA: TGTGCCAGCAGCCTGGGACAGGGGAAAGATACGCAGTATTTT. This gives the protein CASSLGQGKDTQYF. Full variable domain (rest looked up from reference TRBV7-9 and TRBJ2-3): DTGVSQNPRHKITKRGQNVTFRCDPISEHNRLYWYRQTLGQGPEFLTYFQNEAQLEKSRLLSDRFSAERPKGSFSTLEIQRTEQGDSAMYLCASSLGQGKDTQYFGPGTRLTVL.